The present T cell receptor beta chain was sequenced within a study of blood T cell repertoires in COVID-19. Whole-study context: Samples taken during acute and convalescent COVID-19 were collected in the United States, Italy and Spain. The cDNA or gDNA used as material had been derived from T cells, B-cell-depleted T cells, or PBMCs.

There are 19 residues in the CDR3. The V segment lost 3 bases and the J segment 1 base; nucleotides outside the gene matches: 16. Germline CDR1 SQVTM, CDR2 ANQGSEA. Under the authors' procedure: Reference gene primers were amplified, and this amplification served to estimate nucleated cell counts. The method was immunoSEQ multiplex PCR; TCRdb's version includes in-frame clones alone and lacks a portion of them. V, J and clone size derive from that table, while D and trimming were established from the DNA sequence. In the table there are some 310,000 clones, around 90% of which are singletons. The V gene is TRBV29-1, the J gene TRBJ2-5; 11 bases are a match to TRBD2. Material: peripheral blood. The receptor's source is a man aged 45-65 years with active or convalescent COVID-19. The CDR3 coding sequence is TGCAGCGTTGAGACCGGGACTAGCGGAACCGGAGGGTCCCAAGAGACCCAGTACTTC. Protein sequence: CSVETGTSGTGGSQETQYF. Based on the CDR3 plus reference TRBV29-1 and TRBJ2-5, the full variable domain is SAVISQKPSRDICQRGTSLTIQCQVDSQVTMMFWYRQQPGQSLTLIATANQGSEATYESGFVIDKFPISRPNLTFSTLTVSNMSPEDSSIYLCSVETGTSGTGGSQETQYFGPGTRLLVL.